This T cell receptor beta chain was identified during a study of blood T cell repertoires in COVID-19. The V gene's germline CDR1 is MNHEY and CDR2 SVGEGT. CDR3 length equals 15 residues. V shed 3 bases, J shed 5 bases, and the junction held 6 bases outside the gene matches. TCRdb keeps only in-frame clones here, not all; method: immunoSEQ multiplex PCR. The table includes roughly 200,000 clones, about 85% detected once. V is TRBV6-2 or TRBV6-3 and J is TRBJ2-3; 9 nucleotides agree with TRBD1. This receptor was taken from a woman aged 25-40 years who had recovered from COVID-19. The specimen sequenced was PBMCs or T cells enriched from blood (not recorded which). For the CDR3, the DNA is TGTGCCAGCAGTTATGGGGGGACAGGGCAAGATACGCAGTATTTT. Translation gives CASSYGGTGQDTQYF.